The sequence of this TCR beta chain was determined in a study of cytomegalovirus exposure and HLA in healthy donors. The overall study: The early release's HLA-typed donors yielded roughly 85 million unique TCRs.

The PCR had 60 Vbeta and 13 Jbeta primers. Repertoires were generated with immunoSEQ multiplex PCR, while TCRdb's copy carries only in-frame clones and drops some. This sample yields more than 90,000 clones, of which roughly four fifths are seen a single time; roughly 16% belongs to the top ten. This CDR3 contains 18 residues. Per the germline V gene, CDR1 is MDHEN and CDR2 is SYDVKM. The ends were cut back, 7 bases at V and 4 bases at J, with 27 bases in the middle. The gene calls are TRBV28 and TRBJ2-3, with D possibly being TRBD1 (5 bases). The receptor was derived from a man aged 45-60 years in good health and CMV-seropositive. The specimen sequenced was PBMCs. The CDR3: CASITFLGLKGPADTQYF. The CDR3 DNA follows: TGTGCCAGCATTACATTTTTGGGCCTTAAGGGGCCCGCAGATACGCAGTATTTT. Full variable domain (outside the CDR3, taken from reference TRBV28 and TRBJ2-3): DVKVTQSSRYLVKRTGEKVFLECVQDMDHENMFWYRQDPGLGLRLIYFSYDVKMKEKGDIPEGYSVSREKKERFSLILESASTNQTSMYLCASITFLGLKGPADTQYFGPGTRLTVL.